This TCR beta chain was recovered during a study of PD-1 blockade in classical Hodgkin lymphoma. The wider study: Nivolumab dosed at 3 mg/kg went to patients intravenously every 2 weeks. Study-wide results and limits: Reports indicated that newly diagnosed patients had lower baseline TCR diversity than healthy donors did.

Some clones are missing from TCRdb's copy, which holds only in-frame ones; the method was immunoSEQ multiplex PCR. The sample holds roughly 86,000 clones, around 80% seen once. J lost 6 bases, V lost 1 base, and 2 bases had no gene match. This CDR3 comprises 14 residues. Germline V CDR1 and CDR2: SGHRS, YFSETQ. Note on this clone: Its antigen is not known.

Time point given: cycle 4 day 1 (C4D1), after six to seven weeks of nivolumab. Every single patient, without exception, relapsed after autologous stem cell transplantation, and brentuximab vedotin exposure varied. The genes are TRBV5-1 and TRBJ2-1, with 9 bases aligning to TRBD2. The TCR was taken from a human donor with classical Hodgkin lymphoma. The sample consisted of peripheral blood mononuclear cells (PBMCs), taken before the fourth cycle of nivolumab. The CDR3 protein is CASSLSGRSNEQFF. The CDR3 nucleotides read TGCGCCAGCAGCTTGAGCGGGAGGAGCAATGAGCAGTTCTTC.